The 8 T cell receptor beta chains below all came from one sample that was sequenced in a study of T cells in Graves' hyperthyroidism and ophthalmopathy. RNA transcripts gave rise to amplified TCR beta CDR3 regions. The TCR CDR3 first-round RT-PCR relied on the HTBI primer set. MiXCR, applied by TCRdb to the multiplex PCR reads, yields one record per CDR3 protein. The data contain approximately 640,000 distinct CDR3 sequences, roughly a sixth of them singletons. The specimen sequenced was blood. These receptors were collected from a man aged 50-60 years with Graves' hyperthyroidism.

This clonotype was seen only a few times. The chain has TRBV18 and TRBJ2-6; D is unresolved. With 2 bases removed from V and 0 bases from J, the gap between germline ends came to 5 bases. The length of the CDR3 is 15 residues. CDR1 and CDR2 from the germline V gene are KGHSH and LQKENI. CDR3 region: CASSPVHSGANVLTF. CDR3 nucleotides: TGTGCCAGCTCACCAGTGCACTCTGGGGCCAACGTCCTGACTTTC.

There are many counts of this clonotype. The V call is TRBV12-3 or TRBV12-4, the J call TRBJ2-7; D uncertain. The CDR3 totals 15 residues. Deletions cut 3 bases from V and 4 bases from J, with 16 bases between. The CDR3 sequence is CASSFGSQVPYEQYF. The CDR3 DNA reads TGTGCCAGCAGTTTTGGGTCTCAGGTTCCTTACGAGCAGTACTTC.

This clonotype has only a few counts. A junction end diverges from the germline sequence, so it may reflect a read error. This sequence joins TRBV6-2 or TRBV6-3 and TRBJ2-5; tentatively, D is TRBD1 (6 bases). In germline, CDR1 is MNHEY, CDR2 SVGEGT. The CDR3 is 13 residues long. The CDR3 protein is CASSNSQGETQYF. The CDR3 DNA reads as TGTGCCAGCAGTAACTCACAGGGAGAGACCCAGTACTTC.

This clonotype has ten or more counts. The CDR3 reads CASSLSYGGDTQYF. CDR3 sequence (DNA): TGTGCCAGCAGTTTATCCTATGGGGGAGATACGCAGTATTTT. The chain recombines TRBV27 with TRBJ2-3, with D perhaps being TRBD1 or TRBD2 (5 bases each). V lost 0 bases, J lost 5 bases, and 9 bases lay in between. CDR1 is MNHEY, CDR2 SMNVEV, per germline (reference sequence). The CDR3 loop spans 14 amino acids.

This clonotype occurred a few times. The V gene is TRBV15, the J gene TRBJ1-5; 10 bases match TRBD1. V was pared by 3 bases and J by 2 bases, with 4 bases of the junction left unmatched. Germline assignment: CDR1 LNHNV and CDR2 YYDKDF (reference sequence). The CDR3 consists of 16 residues. The CDR3 region has the DNA TGTGCCACCAGCAGTACCGGGACAGGGGGCAATCAGCCCCAGCATTTT. This translates into CATSSTGTGGNQPQHF.

This clonotype occurred a few times. V and J are TRBV20-1 and TRBJ2-1; D might be TRBD2 (7 bases). This CDR3 contains 16 residues. CDR1 and CDR2 (germline): DFQATT, SNEGSKA (reference sequence). Deletions cut 2 bases from V and 7 bases from J, with 21 bases between. Here the CDR3 reads CSARSGESGAKNEQFF. The DNA for the CDR3 is TGCAGTGCTAGATCAGGGGAGAGCGGGGCTAAAAATGAGCAGTTCTTC.

This clonotype was seen repeatedly, ten times or more. This sequence joins TRBV2 and TRBJ2-1; maybe TRBD1 (5 bases). This CDR3 is built from 14 residues. In germline, CDR1 is SNHLY, CDR2 FYNNEI. Trimming took 6 bases from V and 6 from J, leaving 15 bases between them. The CDR3 nucleotides are TGTGCCAGCAGGAAGGAAGGGGTCAGCAATGAGCAGTTCTTC. It specifies CASRKEGVSNEQFF.

The chain employs TRBV7-8 and TRBJ2-1; 9 bases fit TRBD2. The CDR3 totals 13 residues. CDR1 is SGHVS and CDR2 is FQNEAQ in the germline V gene. Trimming at V came to 5 bases and at J to 9 bases, leaving 5 bases not matched to a gene. CDR3 protein: CASSPGLALEQFF. DNA of the CDR3: TGTGCCAGCAGCCCCGGACTAGCGCTTGAGCAGTTCTTC.